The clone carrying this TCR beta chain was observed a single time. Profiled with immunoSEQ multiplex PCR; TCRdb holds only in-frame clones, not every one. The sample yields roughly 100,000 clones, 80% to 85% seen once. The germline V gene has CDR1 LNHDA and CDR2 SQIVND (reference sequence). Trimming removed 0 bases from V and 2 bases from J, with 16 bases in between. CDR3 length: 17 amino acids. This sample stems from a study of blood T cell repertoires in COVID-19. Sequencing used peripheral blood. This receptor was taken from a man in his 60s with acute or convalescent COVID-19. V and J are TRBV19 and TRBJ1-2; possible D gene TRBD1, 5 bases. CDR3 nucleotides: TGTGCCAGTAGTATAGAAGGGCTACGTGGGGCCAACTATGGCTACACCTTC. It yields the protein CASSIEGLRGANYGYTF. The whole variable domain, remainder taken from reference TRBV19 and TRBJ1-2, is DGGITQSPKYLFRKEGQNVTLSCEQNLNHDAMYWYRQDPGQGLRLIYYSQIVNDFQKGDIAEGYSVSREKKESFPLTVTSAQKNPTAFYLCASSIEGLRGANYGYTFGSGTRLTVV.